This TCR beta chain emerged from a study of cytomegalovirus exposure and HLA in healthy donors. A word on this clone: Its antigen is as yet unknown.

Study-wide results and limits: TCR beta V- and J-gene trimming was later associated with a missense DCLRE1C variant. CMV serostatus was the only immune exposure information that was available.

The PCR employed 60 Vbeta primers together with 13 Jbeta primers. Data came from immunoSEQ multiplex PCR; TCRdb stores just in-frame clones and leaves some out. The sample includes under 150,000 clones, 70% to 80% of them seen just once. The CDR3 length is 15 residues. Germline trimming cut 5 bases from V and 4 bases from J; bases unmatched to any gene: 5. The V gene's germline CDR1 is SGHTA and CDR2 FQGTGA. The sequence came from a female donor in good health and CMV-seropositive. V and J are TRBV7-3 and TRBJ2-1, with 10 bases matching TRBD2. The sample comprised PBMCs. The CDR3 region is CASSTGTSAYNEQFF. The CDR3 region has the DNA TGTGCCAGCAGCACCGGGACTAGCGCATACAATGAGCAGTTCTTC.